The 27 T cell receptor beta chains given below trace back to one sample, sequenced in a study of blood T cell repertoires in COVID-19. TCRdb's copy holds only in-frame clones and misses some; the assay was immunoSEQ multiplex PCR. The sample has 120,000 to 150,000 clones, approximately 90% seen once. What was sequenced was peripheral blood. The receptors stem from a woman aged 60-75 years with active COVID-19.

The chain combines TRBV6-5 with TRBJ2-3, with 7 nucleotides matching TRBD2. V dropped 10 bases and J dropped 1; count of bases not matched to a gene: 11. The CDR3 sequence is 15 residues long. Per germline, CDR1 MNHEY and CDR2 SVGAGI. The CDR3 protein is CAMGNWLAGTDTQYF. The CDR3 DNA is TGTGCCATGGGGAATTGGCTAGCGGGCACAGATACGCAGTATTTT.

This sequence joins TRBV7-6 and TRBJ1-2; D perhaps matches TRBD1 (6 bases). CDR3 length equals 15 residues. Per germline, CDR1 SGHVS and CDR2 FNYEAQ. Trimming shortened V by 6 bases and J by 5 bases, and 19 bases separated the two germline ends. The CDR3 sequence: CASSPHDRPSYGYTF. For the CDR3, the DNA is TGTGCCAGCAGTCCACACGACAGGCCATCTTATGGCTACACCTTC.

This sequence joins TRBV19 and TRBJ2-2, with a tentative D call TRBD1 (6 bases). This CDR3 region has 15 residues. Trimming took off 9 bases at V and 8 bases at J, with 22 bases between the two ends. Germline V gene data show CDR1 as LNHDA and CDR2 as SQIVND (reference sequence). The CDR3 sequence is CASSQGQGWGGELFF. In DNA form, the CDR3 reads TGTGCCAGCAGTCAGGGGCAGGGCTGGGGAGGGGAGCTGTTTTTT. The full variable domain, its missing parts supplied by reference TRBV19 and TRBJ2-2, is DGGITQSPKYLFRKEGQNVTLSCEQNLNHDAMYWYRQDPGQGLRLIYYSQIVNDFQKGDIAEGYSVSREKKESFPLTVTSAQKNPTAFYLCASSQGQGWGGELFFGEGSRLTVL.

The gene calls are TRBV5-6 and TRBJ2-7, with TRBD1 as a possible D gene (6 bases). Germline values: CDR1 SGHDT, CDR2 YYEEEE. This CDR3 is 15 amino acids long. The V end lost 1 base, the J end lost 3 bases, and 14 bases lay between the germline ends. CDR3 nucleotide sequence: TGTGCCAGCAGCTTGATTGGACAGAACCGCTACGAGCAGTACTTC. It specifies CASSLIGQNRYEQYF.

The genes are TRBV24-1 and TRBJ2-1; D remains unclear. The length of the CDR3 is 13 residues. The germline gives CDR1 KGHDR, CDR2 SFDVKD. The germline V and J ends were trimmed by 3 bases and 5 bases, with 7 bases remaining between them. The DNA of the CDR3 is TGTGCCACCAGTGATCTAAGAAACAATGAGCAGTTCTTC. Translation gives CATSDLRNNEQFF.

The chain combines TRBV6-4 with TRBJ2-1, with 7 bases matching TRBD2. CDR1 and CDR2 (germline): MRHNA, SNTAGT. There are 15 residues in the CDR3. The trim removed 6 bases at V and 7 bases at J, leaving 12 bases unmatched. For the CDR3, the DNA is TGTGCCAGCAGCCGGGCGGGCGGGAGTGTGAATGAGCAGTTCTTC. Translation: CASSRAGGSVNEQFF.

This sequence joins TRBV15 and TRBJ2-2, with 8 bases identical to TRBD1. The germline V gene encodes CDR1 LNHNV and CDR2 YYDKDF (reference sequence). The J segment lost 1 base and the V segment lost 1 base, leaving 2 bases of the junction unmatched. The CDR3 runs 16 residues. The CDR3 nucleotides are TGTGCCACCAGCAGAGGCGGACAGGGGAACACCGGGGAGCTGTTTTTT. Amino acids: CATSRGGQGNTGELFF.

The chain links TRBV5-4 to TRBJ2-2; 10 nucleotides match TRBD1. This CDR3 region has 16 residues. Germline V gene data show CDR1 as SGHNT and CDR2 as YYREEE (reference sequence). The ends lost 4 bases at V and 3 bases at J; junction bases unmatched: 6. CDR3 residues: CASSPGGTGDTGELFF. DNA for the CDR3: TGTGCCAGCAGCCCTGGCGGGACAGGGGACACCGGGGAGCTGTTTTTT.

J is TRBJ1-1 and V is TRBV28; 8 bases line up with TRBD1. This CDR3 region has 13 residues. The germline V gene has CDR1 MDHEN and CDR2 SYDVKM. V lost 6 bases, J lost 10 bases, and 10 bases stayed unmatched. CDR3 sequence (DNA): TGTGCCAGCAGACTCCCCTCAGGGGGCCGAGCTTTCTTT. Its translation: CASRLPSGGRAFF. The full variable domain, with the rest looked up from reference TRBV28 and TRBJ1-1, is DVKVTQSSRYLVKRTGEKVFLECVQDMDHENMFWYRQDPGLGLRLIYFSYDVKMKEKGDIPEGYSVSREKKERFSLILESASTNQTSMYLCASRLPSGGRAFFGQGTRLTVV.

This clone was seen a handful of times. The V call is TRBV29-1, the J call TRBJ2-5; the D gene is possibly TRBD2 (5 bases). Looked up from germline, CDR1 is SQVTM and CDR2 is ANQGSEA. Trimming stripped 5 bases from V and 1 base from J, with 11 bases between. The CDR3 is 13 residues long. The CDR3 region is CSVRPTSQETQYF. The CDR3 bases are TGCAGCGTTAGACCCACTAGCCAAGAGACCCAGTACTTC.

This clone has a single count. This chain joins TRBV9 and TRBJ1-6, with 12 bases lining up with TRBD1. Germline CDR1 and CDR2: SGDLS and YYNGEE. This CDR3 spans 16 amino acids. V gave up 4 bases and J gave up 7 bases; unmatched junction bases: 6. DNA of the CDR3: TGTGCCAGCAGCCCCCGGGGGACAGGGGGCAATTCACCCCTCCACTTT. This translates into CASSPRGTGGNSPLHF.

The chain uses TRBV19 and TRBJ2-3, with 8 bases aligning to TRBD2. Germline loops: CDR1 LNHDA, CDR2 SQIVND (reference sequence). Losses at the gene ends were 5 bases for V and 0 bases for J; bases not matched to a gene: 4. The CDR3 loop spans 15 amino acids. CDR3 in DNA: TGTGCCAGTAGTCAGCAGCGGGGGAGCACAGATACGCAGTATTTT. Translated: CASSQQRGSTDTQYF. The complete variable domain, with remaining parts taken from reference TRBV19 and TRBJ2-3, reads DGGITQSPKYLFRKEGQNVTLSCEQNLNHDAMYWYRQDPGQGLRLIYYSQIVNDFQKGDIAEGYSVSREKKESFPLTVTSAQKNPTAFYLCASSQQRGSTDTQYFGPGTRLTVL.

V usage is TRBV12-3 or TRBV12-4 and J usage is TRBJ2-7; 8 bases match TRBD2. J was trimmed by 6 bases and V by 3 bases; bases with no gene match: 4. The CDR3 loop spans 13 amino acids. The CDR3 nucleotides are TGTGCCAGCAGTTTTTCGGGGGGGGCCGAGCAGTACTTC. It translates to CASSFSGGAEQYF.

The V gene is TRBV5-4, the J gene TRBJ2-4; maybe TRBD2 (5 bases). The V end was cut by 2 bases, the J end by 0 bases, with 12 bases between. The CDR3 totals 16 residues. Germline V lookup: CDR1 SGHNT, CDR2 YYREEE (reference sequence). The CDR3 sequence: CASSLGSTEAKNIQYF. CDR3 DNA sequence: TGTGCCAGCAGCTTAGGGAGTACCGAAGCCAAAAACATTCAGTACTTC.

The rearrangement links TRBV7-9 to TRBJ2-1, with a tentative D call TRBD2 (5 bases). This CDR3 has 16 residues. Trimming took 5 bases from V and 7 from J, leaving 21 bases between them. Per germline, CDR1 SEHNR and CDR2 FQNEAQ (reference sequence). CDR3 region: CASSPPVAKSGNEQFF. CDR3 in DNA: TGTGCCAGCAGCCCCCCGGTAGCGAAAAGTGGGAATGAGCAGTTCTTC.

The V gene is TRBV15, the J gene TRBJ2-3, with D uncertain. V lost 0 bases to trimming and J lost 1 base, with 14 bases between them. The CDR3 runs 17 residues. CDR1 and CDR2 (germline): LNHNV, YYDKDF (reference sequence). The CDR3 protein is CATSRESRLQRTDTQYF. The CDR3 region has the DNA TGTGCCACCAGCAGAGAAAGTCGACTCCAGCGCACAGATACGCAGTATTTT.

The rearrangement links TRBV6-5 to TRBJ1-3; no clear D. The CDR3 runs 13 residues. Trimming pared 10 bases from V and 8 bases from J, leaving 18 bases between. The germline V gene encodes CDR1 MNHEY and CDR2 SVGAGI. The CDR3 DNA reads TGTGCCACCCGGTCCGGGATTGTGGACACCATATATTTT. Translation: CATRSGIVDTIYF.

The gene calls are TRBV6-6 and TRBJ2-1; TRBD2 agrees at 9 bases. V was pared by 7 bases and J by 7 bases, with 11 bases of the junction left unmatched. Germline lookup yields CDR1 MNHNY and CDR2 SVGAGI (reference sequence). This CDR3 contains 15 residues. The CDR3 nucleotides are TGTGCCAGCACCAACGGGGGTAGCGGGAGTAATGAGCAGTTCTTC. Translating it yields CASTNGGSGSNEQFF.

CDR3 loop: CASSRTSGRSRTGELFF. CDR3 sequence (DNA): TGTGCCAGCAGCAGGACTAGCGGGAGGTCGAGGACCGGGGAGCTGTTTTTT. The chain uses TRBV9 and TRBJ2-2; 14 nucleotides agree with TRBD2. Looked up from germline, CDR1 is SGDLS and CDR2 is YYNGEE. J was trimmed by 5 bases and V by 4 bases; bases with no gene match: 7. CDR3 length: 17 amino acids.

The chain links TRBV21-1 to TRBJ2-3; the D segment call TRBD2 is taken from the table without a DNA check. TRBV21-1 is a recognized pseudogene. The CDR3 has 16 residues. The CDR3 DNA reads TGTGCCAGCAGCAAAGCCTATCAGGGAGGTGAAGATACGCAGTATTTT. Translated: CASSKAYQGGEDTQYF.

The chain combines TRBV7-9 with TRBJ1-2, with 8 bases fitting TRBD1. The CDR3 covers 16 residues. V lost 5 bases, J lost 2 bases, and 10 bases stayed unmatched. Germline V gene sequence: CDR1 SEHNR, CDR2 FQNEAQ (reference sequence). CDR3 protein: CASSPPARTGNYGYTF. Written as DNA, the CDR3 is TGTGCCAGCAGCCCCCCTGCCCGGACAGGGAACTATGGCTACACCTTC.

V gene TRBV7-8 combines with J gene TRBJ1-2; TRBD1 might be the D (6 bases). CDR3 size: 16 residues. V gave up 1 base and J gave up 1 base, with 13 bases separating them. Germline V gene lookup returns CDR1 SGHVS and CDR2 FQNEAQ. The CDR3 DNA reads as TGTGCCAGCAGCTTAGAGACAGGATGGATTAACTATGGCTACACCTTC. This codes for CASSLETGWINYGYTF.

The chain is built from TRBV19 and TRBJ1-4; no clear D. The CDR3 runs to 14 residues. V lost 10 bases to trimming and J lost 4 bases, with 16 bases between them. The germline CDR1 and CDR2 sequences are LNHDA and SQIVND (reference sequence). In nucleotides, the CDR3 is TGTGCCACCTCGCTAACTCCGCTTAATGAAAAACTGTTTTTT. Its protein product is CATSLTPLNEKLFF.

The J gene is TRBJ1-2, the V gene TRBV4-2; TRBD1 agrees at 7 bases. With V trimmed by 2 bases and J by 8 bases, 8 bases remained unmatched. This CDR3 contains 14 residues. The germline V gene encodes CDR1 LGHNA and CDR2 YNFKEQ. This CDR3 reads CASSQPDRKDGYTF. CDR3 DNA sequence: TGTGCCAGCAGCCAACCGGACAGGAAAGACGGCTACACCTTC.

The count of this clone is one. The DNA of the CDR3 is TGCGCCAGCAGCTTGGCTTTGGAGACCCAGTACTTC. Its protein product is CASSLALETQYF. The rearrangement uses TRBV5-1 and TRBJ2-5, with no clear D. The V and J ends lost 0 bases and 5 bases respectively, with 5 bases between them. This CDR3 is built from 12 residues. Germline V gives CDR1 SGHRS, CDR2 YFSETQ. The whole variable domain, filled in from reference TRBV5-1 and TRBJ2-5, reads KAGVTQTPRYLIKTRGQQVTLSCSPISGHRSVSWYQQTPGQGLQFLFEYFSETQRNKGNFPGRFSGRQFSNSRSEMNVSTLELGDSALYLCASSLALETQYFGPGTRLLVL.

The V and J genes are TRBV19 and TRBJ1-1, with 9 nucleotides matching TRBD1. The CDR3 extends over 15 amino acids. J lost 2 bases, V lost 5 bases, and 6 bases had no gene match. Germline lookup yields CDR1 LNHDA and CDR2 SQIVND (reference sequence). The CDR3 DNA reads TGTGCCAGTAGTGCCCTGGACAGGGGAAACACTGAAGCTTTCTTT. Its protein product is CASSALDRGNTEAFF.

The chain recombines TRBV25-1 with TRBJ1-1; no reliable D call. Germline lookup yields CDR1 MGHDK and CDR2 SYGVNS. V lost 5 bases and J lost 4, with 14 bases in between. The CDR3 extends over 14 amino acids. The CDR3 nucleotides are TGTGCCAGCAGTCCCATCCCCTCAGGCACTGAAGCTTTCTTT. Protein product: CASSPIPSGTEAFF.